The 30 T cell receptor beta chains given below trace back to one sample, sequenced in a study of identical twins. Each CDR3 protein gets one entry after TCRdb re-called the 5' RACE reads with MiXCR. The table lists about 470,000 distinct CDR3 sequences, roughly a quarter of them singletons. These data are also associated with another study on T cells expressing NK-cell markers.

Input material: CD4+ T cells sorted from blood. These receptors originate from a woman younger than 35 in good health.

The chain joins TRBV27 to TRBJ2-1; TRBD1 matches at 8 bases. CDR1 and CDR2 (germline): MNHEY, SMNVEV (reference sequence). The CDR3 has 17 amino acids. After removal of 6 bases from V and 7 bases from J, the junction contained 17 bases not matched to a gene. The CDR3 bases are TGTGCCAGCAGATCTAACGACAGGGGAGGTTGGTGGAATGAGCAGTTCTTC. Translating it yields CASRSNDRGGWWNEQFF.

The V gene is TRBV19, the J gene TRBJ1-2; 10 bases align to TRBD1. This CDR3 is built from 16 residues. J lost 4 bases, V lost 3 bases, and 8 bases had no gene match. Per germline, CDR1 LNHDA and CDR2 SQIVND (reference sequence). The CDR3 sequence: CASSMFDRGRGYGYTF. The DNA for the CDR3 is TGTGCCAGTAGTATGTTCGACAGGGGGCGAGGCTATGGCTACACCTTC.

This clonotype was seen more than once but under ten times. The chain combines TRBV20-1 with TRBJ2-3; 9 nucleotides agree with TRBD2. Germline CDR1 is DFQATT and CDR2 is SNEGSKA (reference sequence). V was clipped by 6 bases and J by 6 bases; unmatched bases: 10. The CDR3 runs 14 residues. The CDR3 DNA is TGCAGTGCCGATAGAGCGGGGGGCGGGGATACGCAGTATTTT. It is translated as CSADRAGGGDTQYF.

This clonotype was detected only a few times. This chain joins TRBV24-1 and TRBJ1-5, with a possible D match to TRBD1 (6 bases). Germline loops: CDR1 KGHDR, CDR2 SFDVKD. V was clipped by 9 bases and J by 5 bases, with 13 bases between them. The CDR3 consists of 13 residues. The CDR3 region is CATEGGPHQPQHF. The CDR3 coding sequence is TGTGCCACCGAGGGGGGACCCCATCAGCCCCAGCATTTT.

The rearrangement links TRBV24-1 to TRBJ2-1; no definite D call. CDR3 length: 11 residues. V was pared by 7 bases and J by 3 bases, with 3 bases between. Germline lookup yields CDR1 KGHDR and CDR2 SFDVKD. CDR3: CATSLYNEQFF. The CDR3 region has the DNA TGTGCCACCAGCCTCTACAATGAGCAGTTCTTC.

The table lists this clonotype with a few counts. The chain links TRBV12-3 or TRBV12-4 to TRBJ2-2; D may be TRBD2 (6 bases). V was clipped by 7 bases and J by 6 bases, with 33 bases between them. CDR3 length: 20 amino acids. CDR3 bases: TGTGCCAGCACTGCCACGGGACCACCTTGGGCGGGGAAAACTGCCGGGGAGCTGTTTTTT. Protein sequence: CASTATGPPWAGKTAGELFF.

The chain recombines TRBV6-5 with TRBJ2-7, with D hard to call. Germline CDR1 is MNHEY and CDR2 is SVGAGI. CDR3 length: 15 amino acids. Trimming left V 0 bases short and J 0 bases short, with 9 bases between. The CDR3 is CASSYSNLDSYEQYF. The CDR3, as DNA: TGTGCCAGCAGTTACTCGAACCTAGACTCCTACGAGCAGTACTTC.

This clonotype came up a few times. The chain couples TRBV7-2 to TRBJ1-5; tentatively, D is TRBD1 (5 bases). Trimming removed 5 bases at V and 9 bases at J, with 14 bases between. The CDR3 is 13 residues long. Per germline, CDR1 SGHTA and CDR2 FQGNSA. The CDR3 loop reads CASSAGLEGPQHF. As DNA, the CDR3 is TGTGCCAGCAGCGCAGGGCTGGAGGGGCCCCAGCATTTT. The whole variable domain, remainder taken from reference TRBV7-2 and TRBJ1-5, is GAGVSQSPSNKVTEKGKDVELRCDPISGHTALYWYRQSLGQGLEFLIYFQGNSAPDKSGLPSDRFSAERTGGSVSTLTIQRTQQEDSAVYLCASSAGLEGPQHFGDGTRLSIL.

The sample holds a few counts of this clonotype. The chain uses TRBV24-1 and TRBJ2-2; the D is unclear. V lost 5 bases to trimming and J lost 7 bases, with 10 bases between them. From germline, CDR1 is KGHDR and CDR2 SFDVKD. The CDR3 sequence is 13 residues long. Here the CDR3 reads CATSAPWGGELFF. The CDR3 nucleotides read TGTGCCACCAGTGCTCCATGGGGCGGGGAGCTGTTTTTT.

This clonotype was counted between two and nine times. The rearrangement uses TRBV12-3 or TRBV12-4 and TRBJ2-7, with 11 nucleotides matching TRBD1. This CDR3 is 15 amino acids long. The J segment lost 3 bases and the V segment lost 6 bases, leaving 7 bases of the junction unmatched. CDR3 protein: CASSSGQGAFYEQYF. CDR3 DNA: TGTGCCAGCAGCTCCGGACAGGGGGCATTCTACGAGCAGTACTTC.

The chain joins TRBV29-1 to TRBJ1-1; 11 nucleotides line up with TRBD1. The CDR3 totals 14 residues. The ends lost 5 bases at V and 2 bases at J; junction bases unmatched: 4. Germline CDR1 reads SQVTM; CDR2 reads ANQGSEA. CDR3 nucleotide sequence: TGCAGCGTTTCGAGGACAGGGGGCAACACTGAAGCTTTCTTT. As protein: CSVSRTGGNTEAFF. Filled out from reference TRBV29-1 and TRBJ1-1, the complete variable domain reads SAVISQKPSRDICQRGTSLTIQCQVDSQVTMMFWYRQQPGQSLTLIATANQGSEATYESGFVIDKFPISRPNLTFSTLTVSNMSPEDSSIYLCSVSRTGGNTEAFFGQGTRLTVV.

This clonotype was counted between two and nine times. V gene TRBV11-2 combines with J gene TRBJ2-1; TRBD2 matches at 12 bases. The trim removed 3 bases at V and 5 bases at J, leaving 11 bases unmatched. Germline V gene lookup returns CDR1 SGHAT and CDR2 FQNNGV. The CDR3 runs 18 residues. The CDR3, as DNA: TGTGCCAGCAGCTTGTCTAGCGGGAGGGCTTATCGAAACAATGAGCAGTTCTTC. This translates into CASSLSSGRAYRNNEQFF.

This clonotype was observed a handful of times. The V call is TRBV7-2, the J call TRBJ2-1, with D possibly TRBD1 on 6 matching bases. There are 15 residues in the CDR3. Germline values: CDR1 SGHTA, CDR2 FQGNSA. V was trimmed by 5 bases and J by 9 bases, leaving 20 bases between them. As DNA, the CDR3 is TGTGCCAGCAGCCCTGCCGGGACAACTTATGGTGAGCAGTTCTTC. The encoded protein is CASSPAGTTYGEQFF.

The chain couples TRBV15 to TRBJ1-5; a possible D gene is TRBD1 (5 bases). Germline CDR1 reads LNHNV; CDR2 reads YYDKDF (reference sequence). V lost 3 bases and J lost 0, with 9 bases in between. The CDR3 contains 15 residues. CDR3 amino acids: CATSSAGVSNQPQHF. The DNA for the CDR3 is TGTGCCACCAGCAGTGCGGGGGTTAGCAATCAGCCCCAGCATTTT.

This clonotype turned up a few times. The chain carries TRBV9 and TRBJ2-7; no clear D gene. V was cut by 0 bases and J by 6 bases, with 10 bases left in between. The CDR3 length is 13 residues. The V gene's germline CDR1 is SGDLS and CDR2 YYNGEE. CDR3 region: CASSVDNGLEQYF. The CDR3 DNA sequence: TGTGCCAGCAGCGTAGATAATGGCCTCGAGCAGTACTTC.

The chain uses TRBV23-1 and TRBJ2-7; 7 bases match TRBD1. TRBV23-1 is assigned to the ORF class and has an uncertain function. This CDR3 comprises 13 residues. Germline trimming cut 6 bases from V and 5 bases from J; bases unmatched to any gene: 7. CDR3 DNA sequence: TGCGCCAGCAGGGGCACCACAGGGGACGAGCAGTACTTC. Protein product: CASRGTTGDEQYF.

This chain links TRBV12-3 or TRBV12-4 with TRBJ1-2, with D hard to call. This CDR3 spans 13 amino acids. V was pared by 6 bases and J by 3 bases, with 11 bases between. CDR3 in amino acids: CASRDWGDYGYTF. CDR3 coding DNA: TGTGCCAGCAGGGACTGGGGTGACTATGGCTACACCTTC.

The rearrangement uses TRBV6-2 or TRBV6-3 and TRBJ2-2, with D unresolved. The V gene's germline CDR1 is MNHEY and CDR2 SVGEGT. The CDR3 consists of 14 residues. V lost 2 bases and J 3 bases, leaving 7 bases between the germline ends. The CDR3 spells CASSYVSHTGELFF. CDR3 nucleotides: TGTGCCAGCAGTTACGTATCTCACACCGGGGAGCTGTTTTTT.

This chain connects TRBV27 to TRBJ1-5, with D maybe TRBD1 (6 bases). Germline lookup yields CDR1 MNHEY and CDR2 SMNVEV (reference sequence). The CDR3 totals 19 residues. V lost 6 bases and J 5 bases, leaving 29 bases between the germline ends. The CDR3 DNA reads TGTGCCAGCAGCTACTACCCCGGGGCAGGGGTTAAGACCCATCAGCCCCAGCATTTT. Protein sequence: CASSYYPGAGVKTHQPQHF.

The CDR3 spells CSALDRVGNTIYF. CDR3 nucleotide sequence: TGCAGTGCTCTTGACAGGGTTGGAAACACCATATATTTT. The genes are TRBV20-1 and TRBJ1-3, with TRBD1 identical over 7 bases. Per germline, CDR1 DFQATT and CDR2 SNEGSKA (reference sequence). V lost 5 bases to trimming and J lost 3 bases; unmatched junction nucleotides: 4. CDR3 length: 13 amino acids.

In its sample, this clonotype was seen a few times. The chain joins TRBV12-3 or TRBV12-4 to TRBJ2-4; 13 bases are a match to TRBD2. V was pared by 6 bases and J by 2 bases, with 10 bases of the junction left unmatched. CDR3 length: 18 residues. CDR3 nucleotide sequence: TGTGCCAGCAGCTGGCGGACTAGCGGGAGTATTTCCAAAAACATTCAGTACTTC. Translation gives CASSWRTSGSISKNIQYF.

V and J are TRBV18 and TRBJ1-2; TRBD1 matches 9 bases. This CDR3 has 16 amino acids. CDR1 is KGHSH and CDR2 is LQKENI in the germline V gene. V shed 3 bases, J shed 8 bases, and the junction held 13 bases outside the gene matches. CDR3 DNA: TGTGCCAGCTCACCGCTTCCGGGACAGGGAGGAGTAGGCTACACCTTC. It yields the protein CASSPLPGQGGVGYTF.

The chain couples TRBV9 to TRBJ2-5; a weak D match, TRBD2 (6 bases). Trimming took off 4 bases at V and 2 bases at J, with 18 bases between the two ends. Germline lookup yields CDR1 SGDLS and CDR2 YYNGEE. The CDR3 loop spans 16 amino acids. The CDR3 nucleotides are TGTGCCAGCAGCCAAGGGCCCGGAGGGTGGCAAGAGACCCAGTACTTC. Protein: CASSQGPGGWQETQYF.

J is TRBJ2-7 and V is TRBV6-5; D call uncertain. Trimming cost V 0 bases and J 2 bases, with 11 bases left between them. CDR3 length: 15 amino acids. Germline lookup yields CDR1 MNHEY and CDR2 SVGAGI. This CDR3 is CASSYSNPKTYEQYF. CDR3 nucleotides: TGTGCCAGCAGTTACTCGAACCCAAAGACCTACGAGCAGTACTTC.

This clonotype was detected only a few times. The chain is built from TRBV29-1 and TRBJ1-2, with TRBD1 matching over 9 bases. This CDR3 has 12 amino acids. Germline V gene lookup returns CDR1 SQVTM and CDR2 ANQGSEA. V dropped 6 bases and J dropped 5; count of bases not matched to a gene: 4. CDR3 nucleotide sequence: TGCAGCGTCCTAGACAGGGGGTATGGCTACACCTTC. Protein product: CSVLDRGYGYTF.

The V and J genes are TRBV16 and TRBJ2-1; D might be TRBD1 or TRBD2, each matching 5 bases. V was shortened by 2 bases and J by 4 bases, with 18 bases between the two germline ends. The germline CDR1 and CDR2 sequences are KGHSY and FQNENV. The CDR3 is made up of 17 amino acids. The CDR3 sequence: CASSQGGSAKVYNEQFF. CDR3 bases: TGTGCCAGCAGCCAAGGGGGTAGCGCCAAGGTTTACAATGAGCAGTTCTTC.

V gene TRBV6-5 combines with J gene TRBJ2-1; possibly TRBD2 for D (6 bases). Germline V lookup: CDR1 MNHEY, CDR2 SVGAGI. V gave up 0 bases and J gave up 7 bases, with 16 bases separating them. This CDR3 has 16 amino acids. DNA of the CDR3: TGTGCCAGCAGTTACTCACGGCGTGGGGGGTATAATGAGCAGTTCTTC. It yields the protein CASSYSRRGGYNEQFF.

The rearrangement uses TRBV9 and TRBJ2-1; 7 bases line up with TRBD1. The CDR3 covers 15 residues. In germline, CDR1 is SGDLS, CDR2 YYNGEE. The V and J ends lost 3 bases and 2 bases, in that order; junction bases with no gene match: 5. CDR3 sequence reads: CASSERQGTYNEQFF. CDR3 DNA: TGTGCCAGCAGCGAACGACAGGGTACCTACAATGAGCAGTTCTTC. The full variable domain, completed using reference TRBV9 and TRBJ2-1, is DSGVTQTPKHLITATGQRVTLRCSPRSGDLSVYWYQQSLDQGLQFLIQYYNGEERAKGNILERFSAQQFPDLHSELNLSSLELGDSALYFCASSERQGTYNEQFFGPGTRLTVL.

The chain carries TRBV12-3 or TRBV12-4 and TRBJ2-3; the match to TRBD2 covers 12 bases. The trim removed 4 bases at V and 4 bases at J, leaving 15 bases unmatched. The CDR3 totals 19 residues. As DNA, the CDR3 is TGTGCCAGCAGTTCTATAAGCCGCGGACTAGCGGGAAGTGCAGATACGCAGTATTTT. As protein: CASSSISRGLAGSADTQYF.

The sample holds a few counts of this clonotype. The CDR3 bases are TGCGCCAGCAGCTCCAGGGGAGATGAGCAGTTCTTC. This translates into CASSSRGDEQFF. V gene TRBV5-1 combines with J gene TRBJ2-1; D may be TRBD1 (6 bases). Germline CDR1 and CDR2: SGHRS and YFSETQ. Trimming took 3 bases from V and 8 from J, leaving 9 bases between them. The CDR3 spans 12 residues.